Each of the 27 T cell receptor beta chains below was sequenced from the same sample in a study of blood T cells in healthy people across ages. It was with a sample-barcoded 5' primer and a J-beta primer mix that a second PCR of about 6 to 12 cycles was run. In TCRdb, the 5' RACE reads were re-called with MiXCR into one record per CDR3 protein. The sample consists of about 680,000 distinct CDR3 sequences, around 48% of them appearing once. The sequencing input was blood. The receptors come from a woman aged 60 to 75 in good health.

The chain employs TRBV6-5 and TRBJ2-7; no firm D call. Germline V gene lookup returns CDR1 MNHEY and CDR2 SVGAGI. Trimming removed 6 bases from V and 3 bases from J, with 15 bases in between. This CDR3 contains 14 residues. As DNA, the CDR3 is TGTGCCAGCAGGCATCGGAAACAGAGCTACGAGCAGTACTTC. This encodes CASRHRKQSYEQYF.

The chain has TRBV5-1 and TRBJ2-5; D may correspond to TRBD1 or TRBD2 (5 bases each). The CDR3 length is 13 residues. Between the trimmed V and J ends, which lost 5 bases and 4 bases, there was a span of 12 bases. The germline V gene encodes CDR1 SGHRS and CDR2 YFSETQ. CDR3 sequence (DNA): TGCGCCAGCAGGAGGGACCAAACAGAGACCCAGTACTTC. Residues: CASRRDQTETQYF.

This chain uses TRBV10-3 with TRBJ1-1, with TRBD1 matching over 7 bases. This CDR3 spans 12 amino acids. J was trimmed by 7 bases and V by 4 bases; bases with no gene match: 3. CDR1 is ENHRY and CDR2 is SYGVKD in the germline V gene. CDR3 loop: CAISVTGDEAFF. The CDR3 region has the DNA TGTGCCATCAGTGTTACAGGGGATGAAGCTTTCTTT.

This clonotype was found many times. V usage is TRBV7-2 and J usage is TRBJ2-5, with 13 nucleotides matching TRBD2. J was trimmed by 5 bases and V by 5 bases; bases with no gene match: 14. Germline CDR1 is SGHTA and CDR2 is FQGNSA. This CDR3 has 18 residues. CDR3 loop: CASSLPPGTSGIVETQYF. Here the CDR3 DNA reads TGTGCCAGCAGCCTCCCCCCCGGGACTAGCGGGATAGTTGAGACCCAGTACTTC.

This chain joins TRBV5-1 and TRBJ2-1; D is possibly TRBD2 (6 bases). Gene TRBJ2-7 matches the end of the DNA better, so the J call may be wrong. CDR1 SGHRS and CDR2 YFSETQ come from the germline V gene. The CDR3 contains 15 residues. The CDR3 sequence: CASSETGELFNEQYF. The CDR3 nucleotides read TGCGCCAGCAGCGAGACGGGAGAGCTTTTCAATGAGCAGTACTTC.

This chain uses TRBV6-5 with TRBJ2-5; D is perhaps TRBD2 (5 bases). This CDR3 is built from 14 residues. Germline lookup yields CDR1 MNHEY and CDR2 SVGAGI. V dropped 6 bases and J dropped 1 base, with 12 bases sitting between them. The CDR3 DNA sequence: TGTGCCAGCAGACCTCCGGGAATCCAAGAGACCCAGTACTTC. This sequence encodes CASRPPGIQETQYF.

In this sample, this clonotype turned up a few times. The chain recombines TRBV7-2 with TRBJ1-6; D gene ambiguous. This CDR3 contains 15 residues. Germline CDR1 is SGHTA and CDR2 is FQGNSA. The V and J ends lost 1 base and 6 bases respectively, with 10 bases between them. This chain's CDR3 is CASSLGTAGNSPLHF. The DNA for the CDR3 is TGTGCCAGCAGCTTAGGAACGGCCGGTAATTCACCCCTCCACTTT.

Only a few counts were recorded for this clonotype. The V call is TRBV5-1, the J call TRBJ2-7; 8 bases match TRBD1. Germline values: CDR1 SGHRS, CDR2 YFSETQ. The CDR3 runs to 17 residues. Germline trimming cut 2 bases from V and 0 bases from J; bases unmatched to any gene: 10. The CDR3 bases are TGCGCCAGCAGCTTACTGACAGGGGCAATCTCCTCCTACGAGCAGTACTTC. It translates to CASSLLTGAISSYEQYF.

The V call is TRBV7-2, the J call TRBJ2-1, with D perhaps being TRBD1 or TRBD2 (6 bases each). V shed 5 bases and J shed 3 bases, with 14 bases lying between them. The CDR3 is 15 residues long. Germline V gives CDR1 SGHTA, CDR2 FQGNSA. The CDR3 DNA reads TGTGCCAGCAGCCCGAGGGGGGACTTCTACAATGAGCAGTTCTTC. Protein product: CASSPRGDFYNEQFF. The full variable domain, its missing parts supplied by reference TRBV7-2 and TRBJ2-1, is GAGVSQSPSNKVTEKGKDVELRCDPISGHTALYWYRQSLGQGLEFLIYFQGNSAPDKSGLPSDRFSAERTGGSVSTLTIQRTQQEDSAVYLCASSPRGDFYNEQFFGPGTRLTVL.

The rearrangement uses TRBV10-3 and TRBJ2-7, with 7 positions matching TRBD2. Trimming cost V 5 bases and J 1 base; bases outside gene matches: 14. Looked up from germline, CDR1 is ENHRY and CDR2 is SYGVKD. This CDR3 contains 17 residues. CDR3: CAISLRRTRRASYEQYF. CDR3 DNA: TGTGCCATCAGTCTCAGACGGACTAGGAGAGCTTCCTACGAGCAGTACTTC.

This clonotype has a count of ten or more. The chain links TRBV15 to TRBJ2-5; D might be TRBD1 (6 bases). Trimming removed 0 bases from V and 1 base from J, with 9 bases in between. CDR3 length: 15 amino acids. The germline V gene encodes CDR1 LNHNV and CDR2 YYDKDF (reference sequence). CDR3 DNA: TGTGCCACCAGCAGAGATGGGGGCCTCCAAGAGACCCAGTACTTC. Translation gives CATSRDGGLQETQYF.

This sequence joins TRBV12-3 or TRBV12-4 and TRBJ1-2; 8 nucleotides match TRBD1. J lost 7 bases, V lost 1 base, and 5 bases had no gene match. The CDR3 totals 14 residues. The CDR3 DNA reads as TGTGCCAGCAGTTTAGGACAGGGGAAAGGTGGCTACACCTTC. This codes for CASSLGQGKGGYTF.

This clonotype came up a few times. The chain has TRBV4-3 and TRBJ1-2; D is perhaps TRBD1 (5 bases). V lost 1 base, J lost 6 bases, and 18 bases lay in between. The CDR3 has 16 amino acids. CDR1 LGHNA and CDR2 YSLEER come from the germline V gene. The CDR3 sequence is CASSQAQGIVVNGYTF. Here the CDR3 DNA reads TGCGCCAGCAGCCAAGCCCAGGGAATCGTTGTAAATGGCTACACCTTC.

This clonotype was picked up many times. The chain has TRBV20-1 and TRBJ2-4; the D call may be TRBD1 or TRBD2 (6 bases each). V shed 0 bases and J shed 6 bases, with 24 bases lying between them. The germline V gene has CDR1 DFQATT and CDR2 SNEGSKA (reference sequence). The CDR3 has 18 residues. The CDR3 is CSARDVGGLTLAANIQYF. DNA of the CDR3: TGCAGTGCTAGAGATGTGGGGGGCCTAACACTAGCTGCAAACATTCAGTACTTC.

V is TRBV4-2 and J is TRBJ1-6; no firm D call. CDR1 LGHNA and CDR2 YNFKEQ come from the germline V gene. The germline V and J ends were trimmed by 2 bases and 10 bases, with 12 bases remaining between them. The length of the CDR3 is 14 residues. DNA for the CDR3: TGTGCCAGCAGCCAATCGACCCCGAGGTCACCCCTCCACTTT. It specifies CASSQSTPRSPLHF.

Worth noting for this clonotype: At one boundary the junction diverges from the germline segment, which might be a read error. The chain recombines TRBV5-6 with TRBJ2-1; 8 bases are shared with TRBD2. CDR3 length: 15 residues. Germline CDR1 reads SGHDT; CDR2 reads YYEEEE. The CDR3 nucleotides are TGTGCCAGCAGCTTGCTCACGGGAGGGCCCAATGAACAGTTCTTC. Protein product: CASSLLTGGPNEQFF.

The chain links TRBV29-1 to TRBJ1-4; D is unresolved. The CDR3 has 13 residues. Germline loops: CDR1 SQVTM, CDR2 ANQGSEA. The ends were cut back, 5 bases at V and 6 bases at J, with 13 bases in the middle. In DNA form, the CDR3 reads TGCAGCGTTAAAGGGAGGTCTCATGAAAAACTGTTTTTT. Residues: CSVKGRSHEKLFF.

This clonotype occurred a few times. The CDR3 loop is CASSLRLAGVGEQFF. As DNA, the CDR3 is TGTGCCAGCAGCTTACGACTAGCGGGAGTGGGTGAGCAGTTCTTC. V and J are TRBV6-6 and TRBJ2-1, with TRBD2 identical over 12 bases. V was pared by 6 bases and J by 9 bases, with 9 bases of the junction left unmatched. Looked up from germline, CDR1 is MNHNY and CDR2 is SVGAGI (reference sequence). The CDR3 length is 15 residues.

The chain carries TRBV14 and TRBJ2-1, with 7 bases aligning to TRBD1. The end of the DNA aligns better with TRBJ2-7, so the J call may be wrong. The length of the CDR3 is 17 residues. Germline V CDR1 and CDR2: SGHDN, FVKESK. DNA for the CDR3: TGTGCCAGCAGCCAAGACACAGGGGTCAGCTCCTACAATGAGCAGTACTTC. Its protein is CASSQDTGVSSYNEQYF.

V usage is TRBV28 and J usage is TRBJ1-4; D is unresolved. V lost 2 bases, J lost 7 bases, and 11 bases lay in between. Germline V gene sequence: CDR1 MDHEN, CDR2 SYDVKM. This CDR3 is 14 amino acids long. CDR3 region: CASSLGVGGEKLFF. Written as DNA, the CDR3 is TGTGCCAGCAGTTTAGGGGTCGGTGGTGAAAAACTGTTTTTT.

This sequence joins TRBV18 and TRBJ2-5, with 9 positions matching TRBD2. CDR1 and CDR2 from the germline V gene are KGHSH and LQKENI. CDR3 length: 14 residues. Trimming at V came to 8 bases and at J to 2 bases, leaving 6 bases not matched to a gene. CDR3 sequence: CASTSGRQQETQYF. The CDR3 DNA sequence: TGTGCCAGCACCAGCGGGAGGCAACAAGAGACCCAGTACTTC. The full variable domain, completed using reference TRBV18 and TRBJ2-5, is NAGVMQNPRHLVRRRGQEARLRCSPMKGHSHVYWYRQLPEEGLKFMVYLQKENIIDESGMPKERFSAEFPKEGPSILRIQQVVRGDSAAYFCASTSGRQQETQYFGPGTRLLVL.

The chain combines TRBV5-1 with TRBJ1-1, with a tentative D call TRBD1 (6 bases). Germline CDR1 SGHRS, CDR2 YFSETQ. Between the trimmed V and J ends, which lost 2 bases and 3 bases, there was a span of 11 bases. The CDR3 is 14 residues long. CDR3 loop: CASSLTGQYTEAFF. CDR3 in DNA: TGCGCCAGCAGCTTAACAGGGCAGTACACTGAAGCTTTCTTT.

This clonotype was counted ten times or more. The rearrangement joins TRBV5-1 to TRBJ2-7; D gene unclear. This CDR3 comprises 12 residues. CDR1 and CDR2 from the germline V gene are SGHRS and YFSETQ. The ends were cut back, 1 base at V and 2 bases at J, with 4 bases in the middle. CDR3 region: CASSLTPYEQYF. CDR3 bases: TGCGCCAGCAGCTTGACCCCCTACGAGCAGTACTTC.

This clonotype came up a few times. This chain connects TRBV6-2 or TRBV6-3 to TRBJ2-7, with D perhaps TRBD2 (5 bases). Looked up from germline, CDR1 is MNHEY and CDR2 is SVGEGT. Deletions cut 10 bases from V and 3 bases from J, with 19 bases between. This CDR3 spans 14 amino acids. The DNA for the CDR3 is TGTGCCACCATCAGGAGGTCCCCCCTCTACGAGCAGTACTTC. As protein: CATIRRSPLYEQYF.

The CDR3 region has the DNA TGTGCCAGCAGCCCGGAGACAGCCTACGAGCAGTACTTC. Its translation: CASSPETAYEQYF. V usage is TRBV12-3 or TRBV12-4 and J usage is TRBJ2-7, with D possibly matching TRBD1 (5 bases). Trimming shortened V by 6 bases and J by 2 bases, and 11 bases separated the two germline ends. The CDR3 contains 13 residues.

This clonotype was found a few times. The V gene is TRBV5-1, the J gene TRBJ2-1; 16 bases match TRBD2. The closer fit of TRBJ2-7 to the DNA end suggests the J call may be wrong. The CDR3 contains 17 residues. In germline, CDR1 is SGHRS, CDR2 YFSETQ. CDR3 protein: CASSSGLAGGPYNEQYF. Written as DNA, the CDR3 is TGCGCCAGCAGCTCGGGACTAGCGGGAGGGCCGTACAATGAGCAGTACTTC.

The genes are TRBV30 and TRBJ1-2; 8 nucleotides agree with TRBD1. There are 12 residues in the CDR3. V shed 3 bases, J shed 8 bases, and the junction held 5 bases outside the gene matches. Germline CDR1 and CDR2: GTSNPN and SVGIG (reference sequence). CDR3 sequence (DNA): TGTGCCTGGAGCAGGGGGCAGGGCGGCTACACCTTC. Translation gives CAWSRGQGGYTF.